The present entry profiles one TCR beta chain with its context. The data were taken from a study of blood T cell repertoires in COVID-19. Overall study: Spain, Italy and the United States supplied samples that represented acute and convalescent COVID-19. T cells, B-cell-depleted T cells, or PBMCs supplied cDNA or gDNA.

Some clones are missing from TCRdb's copy, which holds only in-frame ones; the method was immunoSEQ multiplex PCR. The sample lists about 60,000 clones, under 80% occurring once. The TCR sequence derives from a human donor in a cohort sampled during active COVID-19. Source material: peripheral blood.

CDR3 DNA sequence: TGCGCCAGCCGCCGGGACAGGGTCACAGATACGCAGTATTTT. This encodes CASRRDRVTDTQYF. The J gene is TRBJ2-3, the V gene TRBV5-1; 9 positions match TRBD1. The CDR3 totals 14 residues. The J segment lost 2 bases and the V segment lost 7 bases, leaving 5 bases of the junction unmatched. Germline V CDR1 and CDR2: SGHRS, YFSETQ.